This TCR beta chain was recorded in a study of T cells in Graves' hyperthyroidism and ophthalmopathy (dated by TCRdb to the late 2010s). Notes on the research overall: Peripheral blood was sampled at the time of initial diagnosis, prior to any treatment. The study also compared thyroid tissue and blood T-cell repertoires from five or six Graves' hyperthyroidism patients. Prospective prediction of ophthalmopathy was tested in an independent validation cohort consisting of 18 to 20 hyperthyroidism patients and about 17 patients who later progressed to ophthalmopathy. TCR Vbeta CDR3 sequencing of 120 to 150 peripheral blood samples (about 45 ophthalmopathy, about 80 hyperthyroidism and around 17 progressor patients) is reported in the paper. A discovery cohort of about a hundred patients, approximately 44 with Graves' ophthalmopathy and 55 to 65 with stable Graves' hyperthyroidism, was used to find distinguishing TCR V-J signatures. After sampling, hyperthyroidism patients received methimazole starting at 30 mg daily, and ophthalmopathy patients received high-dose intravenous methylprednisolone. For training and testing, the 100 or so patients in the discovery cohort were randomly divided in a 7:3 ratio.

Amplification of TCR beta CDR3 regions was carried out from RNA transcripts. For the first round of RT-PCR on the TCR CDR3, the HTBI primer set was used together with the Qiagen OneStep RT-PCR kit. A second multiplex PCR round built the libraries, followed by size selection and purification. The libraries were sequenced on an Illumina HiSeq2000 using paired-end 100 bp reads. The original pipeline was this. SOAPnuke was used to process the raw data, removing reads that contained adapters or uncalled bases, had a mean Phred below 15, or lacked an exact match to the constant primer or identifier. High-quality paired reads were merged with COPE v1.2.5, and unique nucleotide sequences were defined as clonotypes. MiTCR v1.1 was used to align clonotypes to the IMGT TRBV, TRBD and TRBJ reference segments. Only V-J combinations with frequency above 0.0001, covering roughly 99% of repertoires, were analysed. The TCS score was defined as the ratio of F50 (clonal expansion) to E x V (chaos), calculated using BLOSUM62-based TCRdist between CDR3 peptides within each V-J. Welch's t-statistics and random forest reduced fewer than 550 V-J features to some 14, which were used in a naive Bayes classifier (R e1071). TCRdb passed the public sequencing reads through fastp at Q25 and MiXCR, retaining productive beta sequences. Every entry covers one CDR3 protein and lists the most common genes and DNA from its rows. The V and J calls follow TCRdb's processing rather than the paper's. The sample has roughly 500,000 distinct CDR3 sequences on record, approximately 15% of them singletons. The ten most abundant clones make up under 7% of the sample.

The CDR3 starts with the cysteine, ends with the phenylalanine, and has 15 residues. This entry keeps only the CDR3 DNA: 45 bases, framed from base 1. Trimming removed 1 base from V and 6 bases from J, leaving 13 bases between the germline ends. As encoded in the germline V gene, CDR1 is SGHAT while CDR2 is FQNNGV. Overall study results and their limits: Ophthalmopathy was separated from stable hyperthyroidism by a 13 V-J signature model, with 85% to 90% sensitivity and about 81% specificity obtained in cross-validation and 80%/75% obtained in testing. In validation, the model predicted progression to ophthalmopathy a median of around six months before onset, with roughly 70% sensitivity and roughly 72% specificity. Most expanded thyroid clonotypes (frequency above 0.001) were also detected in blood, suggesting blood repertoires may reflect thyroid immune responses. No statistical method was used to set the sample size in advance, and investigators knew the group allocation.

This clonotype was seen ten or more times. Which antigen it targets is not known. Base-call qualities are not available, and no considerably larger clone is one nucleotide away. Hyperthyroidism patients were newly diagnosed, had a disease duration of under 2 months, and were aged 18 to 65 years. Patients with uncontrolled infections, other autoimmune diseases, pregnancy or lactation were excluded. Diagnoses relied on clinical symptoms, serum thyroxine and TRAb, thyroid ultrasound and orbital computed tomography. For progressor patients, blood was drawn at the first diagnosis of hyperthyroidism, before any ophthalmopathy symptoms had appeared. PBMCs were separated from under 11 ml of fresh peripheral blood using Ficoll-Paque density gradient centrifugation. Progressor patients were initially diagnosed with Graves' hyperthyroidism and developed ophthalmopathy during follow-up. Trizol reagent was used to extract total RNA, and RNA quality was then checked on an Agilent 2100 Bioanalyzer.

The chain joins TRBV11-2 to TRBJ1-5, and perhaps TRBD1 as D gene, on 6 matching bases. The sample comprised blood. This TCR derives from a woman under 40 with Graves' hyperthyroidism that later progressed to Graves' ophthalmopathy. The CDR3 in this case is CASSLAPGVGQPQHF. The DNA sequence is as follows: TGTGCCAGCAGCTTAGCTCCAGGGGTGGGTCAGCCCCAGCATTTT.